The next 19 T cell receptor beta chains were all read from a single sample in a study of Ad26.COV2.S vaccination and SARS-CoV-2 variants. Some clones are missing from TCRdb's copy, which holds only in-frame ones; the method was immunoSEQ multiplex PCR. Of some 640,000 clones in the sample, roughly 90% were seen once. The treatment: about 20 received Ad26.COV2.S at low or high dose, single or two shots; 5 received placebo; per-sample allocation not given. Sampling was performed 63 days after the first vaccine or placebo injection. The input for sequencing was peripheral blood, taken in a trial of Ad26.COV2.S vaccine versus placebo. These TCRs come from a person between 18 and 65 years old who received the Ad26.COV2.S COVID-19 vaccine or a placebo.

The CDR3 nucleotides read TGTGCCAGCAGCTTACAGGGAAATCTGAACACTGAAGCTTTCTTT. As protein: CASSLQGNLNTEAFF. The rearrangement uses TRBV7-9 and TRBJ1-1; a possible D gene is TRBD1 (5 bases). CDR1 is SEHNR and CDR2 is FQNEAQ in the germline V gene (reference sequence). The CDR3 is made up of 15 amino acids. Trimming shortened V by 2 bases and J by 0 bases, and 10 bases separated the two germline ends.

V gene TRBV2 combines with J gene TRBJ2-3; 9 bases match TRBD2. This CDR3 contains 15 residues. CDR1 SNHLY and CDR2 FYNNEI come from the germline V gene. V lost 6 bases, J lost 6 bases, and 10 bases stayed unmatched. CDR3 bases: TGTGCCAGCAGAGAGCCGGGACTAGCCAGGGATACGCAGTATTTT. Its translation: CASREPGLARDTQYF.

J is TRBJ2-1 and V is TRBV5-1; 7 bases line up with TRBD2. From germline, CDR1 is SGHRS and CDR2 YFSETQ. This CDR3 is 15 amino acids long. V lost 2 bases, J lost 0 bases, and 2 bases stayed unmatched. The CDR3 region is CASSLRLASYNEQFF. The DNA for the CDR3 is TGCGCCAGCAGCTTAAGACTAGCCTCCTACAATGAGCAGTTCTTC.

V and J are TRBV19 and TRBJ1-5, with D uncertain. Trimming shortened V by 5 bases and J by 2 bases, and 10 bases separated the two germline ends. Germline loops: CDR1 LNHDA, CDR2 SQIVND (reference sequence). The CDR3 length is 14 residues. The CDR3 here is CASSLGHGNQPQHF. The CDR3, as DNA: TGTGCCAGTAGTCTTGGCCATGGCAATCAGCCCCAGCATTTT. Looking up the rest from reference TRBV19 and TRBJ1-5 gives the full variable domain: DGGITQSPKYLFRKEGQNVTLSCEQNLNHDAMYWYRQDPGQGLRLIYYSQIVNDFQKGDIAEGYSVSREKKESFPLTVTSAQKNPTAFYLCASSLGHGNQPQHFGDGTRLSIL.

This chain connects TRBV18 to TRBJ2-3; D gene uncertain. Germline lookup yields CDR1 KGHSH and CDR2 LQKENI. V lost 2 bases and J lost 4, with 4 bases in between. The CDR3 sequence is 12 residues long. CDR3 amino acids: CASSPAPDTQYF. The CDR3 region has the DNA TGTGCCAGCTCACCAGCCCCAGATACGCAGTATTTT. Complete variable domain (other parts from reference TRBV18 and TRBJ2-3): NAGVMQNPRHLVRRRGQEARLRCSPMKGHSHVYWYRQLPEEGLKFMVYLQKENIIDESGMPKERFSAEFPKEGPSILRIQQVVRGDSAAYFCASSPAPDTQYFGPGTRLTVL.

The gene calls are TRBV18 and TRBJ1-2; TRBD1 might be the D (5 bases). V was cut by 3 bases and J by 4 bases, with 12 bases left in between. CDR3 length: 14 amino acids. The germline CDR1 and CDR2 sequences are KGHSH and LQKENI. The CDR3 protein is CASSPIQDVYGYTF. In DNA form, the CDR3 reads TGTGCCAGCTCACCCATACAGGACGTCTATGGCTACACCTTC. Variable domain in full (rest from reference TRBV18 and TRBJ1-2): NAGVMQNPRHLVRRRGQEARLRCSPMKGHSHVYWYRQLPEEGLKFMVYLQKENIIDESGMPKERFSAEFPKEGPSILRIQQVVRGDSAAYFCASSPIQDVYGYTFGSGTRLTVV.

The chain joins TRBV4-2 to TRBJ2-5; TRBD1 or TRBD2 may be the D gene (5 bases each). This CDR3 is built from 16 residues. Per germline, CDR1 LGHNA and CDR2 YNFKEQ. The ends were cut back, 0 bases at V and 4 bases at J, with 15 bases in the middle. The CDR3 spells CASSQDLASGGETQYF. CDR3 DNA: TGTGCCAGCAGCCAAGATCTGGCTAGTGGGGGAGAGACCCAGTACTTC.

V is TRBV9 and J is TRBJ2-2; the D is unclear. CDR3 length: 12 amino acids. Per germline, CDR1 SGDLS and CDR2 YYNGEE. Trimming took off 0 bases at V and 6 bases at J, with 3 bases between the two ends. CDR3 in amino acids: CASSVGSGELFF. CDR3 nucleotide sequence: TGTGCCAGCAGCGTAGGGTCCGGGGAGCTGTTTTTT.

V gene TRBV1 combines with J gene TRBJ1-4. TRBV1 is classified as a pseudogene. The CDR3 runs to 11 residues. CDR3 protein: CTPRSSGRLFF. The DNA of the CDR3 is TGCACCCCCCGGAGTTCAGGGAGACTGTTTTTT.

The chain combines TRBV5-1 with TRBJ1-4; D is unclear. Trimming stripped 5 bases from V and 4 bases from J, with 9 bases between. This CDR3 region has 13 residues. CDR1 SGHRS and CDR2 YFSETQ come from the germline V gene. The CDR3 DNA reads as TGCGCCAGCAGGTTACGGTTTAATGAAAAACTGTTTTTT. This encodes CASRLRFNEKLFF. The variable domain in full, completed from reference TRBV5-1 and TRBJ1-4, reads KAGVTQTPRYLIKTRGQQVTLSCSPISGHRSVSWYQQTPGQGLQFLFEYFSETQRNKGNFPGRFSGRQFSNSRSEMNVSTLELGDSALYLCASRLRFNEKLFFGSGTQLSVL.

The chain recombines TRBV18 with TRBJ2-7; D remains unclear. CDR3 length equals 13 residues. V was pared by 4 bases and J by 5 bases, with 12 bases between. The germline V gene encodes CDR1 KGHSH and CDR2 LQKENI. This chain's CDR3 is CASSQGNGDEQYF. CDR3 nucleotide sequence: TGTGCCAGCTCACAGGGTAACGGAGACGAGCAGTACTTC. The full variable domain, rest sourced from reference TRBV18 and TRBJ2-7, is NAGVMQNPRHLVRRRGQEARLRCSPMKGHSHVYWYRQLPEEGLKFMVYLQKENIIDESGMPKERFSAEFPKEGPSILRIQQVVRGDSAAYFCASSQGNGDEQYFGPGTRLTVT.

The rearrangement uses TRBV5-1 and TRBJ2-7, with 8 bases lining up with TRBD2. The CDR3 runs 16 residues. The V gene's germline CDR1 is SGHRS and CDR2 YFSETQ. J was trimmed by 0 bases and V by 9 bases; bases with no gene match: 14. This CDR3 reads CATAHGGDSSSYEQYF. The CDR3 nucleotides are TGCGCCACCGCTCACGGGGGGGACTCGAGCTCCTACGAGCAGTACTTC.

For this clone: The same CDR3 can be traced to other DNA sequences in this sample. DNA for the CDR3: TGTGCCAGCTCACCGGGGGGGGGCGCTTACAATGAGCAGTTCTTC. Protein sequence: CASSPGGGAYNEQFF. The J gene is TRBJ2-1, the V gene TRBV18, with D possibly TRBD2 on 7 matching bases. V was pared by 3 bases and J by 4 bases, with 13 bases between. From germline, CDR1 is KGHSH and CDR2 LQKENI. CDR3 length: 15 amino acids.

The rearrangement links TRBV6-5 to TRBJ1-2, with D perhaps TRBD1 (5 bases). Trimming took off 4 bases at V and 7 bases at J, with 22 bases between the two ends. Germline V gives CDR1 MNHEY, CDR2 SVGAGI. CDR3 length: 16 residues. The CDR3 loop is CASSSQAYRTSSGYTF. The CDR3 DNA reads as TGTGCCAGCAGTTCTCAAGCCTATCGGACATCCAGTGGCTACACCTTC.

The chain is built from TRBV6-1 and TRBJ2-1; D possibly corresponds to TRBD1 (5 bases). Trimming pared 1 base from V and 3 bases from J, leaving 13 bases between. The CDR3 is 16 residues long. Germline V gene data show CDR1 as MNHNS and CDR2 as SASEGT. CDR3 bases: TGTGCCAGCAGTGAAGTTGGGCAGGGTTACTACAATGAGCAGTTCTTC. This translates into CASSEVGQGYYNEQFF.

The chain recombines TRBV21-1 with TRBJ1-5; TRBD1 was called by the table and not checked on the DNA. TRBV21-1 is noted as a pseudogene. The CDR3 is 18 amino acids. The CDR3 DNA is TGTGCCAGCAGCAAAGACTGGGTTAGGGACAGGGCCTATCAGCCCCAGCATTTT. Translating gives CASSKDWVRDRAYQPQHF.

The CDR3 nucleotides read TGTGCCAGTGCTGGGGAAGTTAATTCACCCCTCCACTTT. Translating gives CASAGEVNSPLHF. The chain is built from TRBV19 and TRBJ1-6; D gene ambiguous. Trimming took 8 bases from V and 6 from J, leaving 11 bases between them. This CDR3 comprises 13 residues. Per germline, CDR1 LNHDA and CDR2 SQIVND (reference sequence). Full variable domain (remainder filled in from reference TRBV19 and TRBJ1-6): DGGITQSPKYLFRKEGQNVTLSCEQNLNHDAMYWYRQDPGQGLRLIYYSQIVNDFQKGDIAEGYSVSREKKESFPLTVTSAQKNPTAFYLCASAGEVNSPLHFGNGTRLTVT.

Written as DNA, the CDR3 is TGTGCCAGCAGCGTAACCCCACGACAGGGGCGGACTGGAAACACCATATATTTT. Translation: CASSVTPRQGRTGNTIYF. The V gene is TRBV9, the J gene TRBJ1-3; 8 nucleotides align to TRBD1. This CDR3 is 18 amino acids long. Trimming took 1 base from V and 2 from J; bases not matched to a gene: 11. Looked up from germline, CDR1 is SGDLS and CDR2 is YYNGEE.

The chain employs TRBV30 and TRBJ2-1; D may match TRBD1 or TRBD2 (5 bases each). The CDR3 loop spans 14 amino acids. V lost 2 bases to trimming and J lost 10 bases, with 18 bases between them. Germline V lookup: CDR1 GTSNPN, CDR2 SVGIG (reference sequence). CDR3 protein: CAWSTLFRDGEQFF. The CDR3 bases are TGTGCCTGGAGTACCCTCTTCCGGGACGGCGAGCAGTTCTTC.